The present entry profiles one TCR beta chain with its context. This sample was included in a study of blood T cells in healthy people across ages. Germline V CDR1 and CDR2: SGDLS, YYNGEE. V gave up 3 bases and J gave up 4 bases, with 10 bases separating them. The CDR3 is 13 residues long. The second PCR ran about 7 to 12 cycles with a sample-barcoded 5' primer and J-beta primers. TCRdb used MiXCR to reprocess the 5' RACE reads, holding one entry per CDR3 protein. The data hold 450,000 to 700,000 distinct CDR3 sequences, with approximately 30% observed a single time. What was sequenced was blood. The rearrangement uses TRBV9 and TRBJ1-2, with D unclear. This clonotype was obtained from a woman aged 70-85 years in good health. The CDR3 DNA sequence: TGTGCCAGCAGCGCCTCGAACCGCTATGGCTACACCTTC. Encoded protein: CASSASNRYGYTF.